This record covers a single TCR beta chain. What it recognizes is unknown. TCRdb re-called the RT-PCR reads with MiXCR, one entry per CDR3 protein. The sample holds 630,000 or so distinct CDR3 sequences; 15% to 18% are singletons and the top ten take more than 9%. This sample is part of a study of response to subunit inactivated influenza vaccine. The study's findings and limits: That few new T cells are recruited by each seasonal influenza vaccination was the authors' suggestion.

Trimming stripped 3 bases from V and 7 bases from J, with 14 bases between. The CDR3 contains 15 residues. Germline lookup yields CDR1 SGDLS and CDR2 YYNGEE. The sample was PBMCs from blood, taken 11 to 12 days after vaccination. This clonotype was sampled from a man between 45 and 60 years old who received an inactivated influenza vaccine. The V gene is TRBV9, the J gene TRBJ1-6; D is possibly TRBD1 (5 bases). Written as DNA, the CDR3 is TGTGCCAGCAGCGAAACGGGACGGCCGAATTCACCCCTCCACTTT. Residues: CASSETGRPNSPLHF.